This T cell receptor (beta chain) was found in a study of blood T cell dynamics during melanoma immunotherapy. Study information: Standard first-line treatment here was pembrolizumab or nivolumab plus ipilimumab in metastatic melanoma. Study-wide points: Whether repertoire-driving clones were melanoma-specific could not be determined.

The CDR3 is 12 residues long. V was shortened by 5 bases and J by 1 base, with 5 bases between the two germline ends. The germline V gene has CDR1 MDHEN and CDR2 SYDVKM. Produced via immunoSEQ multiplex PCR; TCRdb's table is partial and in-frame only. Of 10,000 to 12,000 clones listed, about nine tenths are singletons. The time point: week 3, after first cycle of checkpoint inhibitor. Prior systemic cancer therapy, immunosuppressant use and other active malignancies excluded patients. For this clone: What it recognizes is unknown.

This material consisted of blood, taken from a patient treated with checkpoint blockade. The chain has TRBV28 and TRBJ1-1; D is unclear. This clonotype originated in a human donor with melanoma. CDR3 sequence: CASSQKNTEAFF. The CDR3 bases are TGTGCCAGCAGTCAGAAGAACACTGAAGCTTTCTTT.